Described below is a single T cell receptor beta chain sequence and its context. The data stem from a study of control samples from healthy donors and cancer patients. Assay used: immunoSEQ multiplex PCR; TCRdb lists only in-frame clones, some missing. Of roughly 95,000 clones listed, 70% to 90% were seen once; the top ten hold 13% to 15%. The specimen was blood. The TCR was taken from a man under 40 in good health.

The CDR3 bases are TGCGCCAGCAGCTCGACCGGACTAGCGGGATACAATGAGCAGTTCTTC. This translates into CASSSTGLAGYNEQFF. V usage is TRBV5-1 and J usage is TRBJ2-1; 12 bases are a match to TRBD2. The germline V gene encodes CDR1 SGHRS and CDR2 YFSETQ. V lost 3 bases and J lost 4; bases outside the gene matches: 5. This CDR3 comprises 16 residues. The full variable domain, in which reference TRBV5-1 and TRBJ2-1 provide the parts outside the CDR3, is KAGVTQTPRYLIKTRGQQVTLSCSPISGHRSVSWYQQTPGQGLQFLFEYFSETQRNKGNFPGRFSGRQFSNSRSEMNVSTLELGDSALYLCASSSTGLAGYNEQFFGPGTRLTVL.